Below, 11 T cell receptor beta chains from the same sample are listed, as sequenced in a study of shared clonotypes between healthy human individuals. Generated by immunoSEQ multiplex PCR, the TCRdb table keeps only in-frame clones and is missing some. The sample contains around 1,000,000 clones, roughly 80% of which appear only once. Sequenced material: memory CD4+ T cells from PBMCs. This sample's subset: CD45RA-negative fraction. The receptors stem from a man younger than 35 in good health. Some clones in this sample may be carry-over from other donors' samples.

This sequence joins TRBV6-5 and TRBJ1-5, with D maybe TRBD1 (5 bases). The germline V gene has CDR1 MNHEY and CDR2 SVGAGI. V was shortened by 6 bases and J by 5 bases, with 17 bases between the two germline ends. The CDR3 has 15 residues. The CDR3 protein is CASRPQGGRHQPQHF. CDR3 bases: TGTGCCAGCAGACCTCAGGGAGGTCGCCATCAGCCCCAGCATTTT.

This CDR3 is CAWSVPRGTDTQYF. The CDR3 coding sequence is TGTGCCTGGAGTGTACCAAGAGGAACAGATACGCAGTATTTT. This chain links TRBV30 with TRBJ2-3; D call uncertain. The CDR3 has 14 amino acids. The V end lost 0 bases, the J end lost 3 bases, and 10 bases lay between the germline ends. Germline V gene lookup returns CDR1 GTSNPN and CDR2 SVGIG (reference sequence).

On this clone: The identical CDR3 is also encoded by other nucleotide sequences in the sample. The chain carries TRBV28 and TRBJ2-7; 7 bases line up with TRBD1. The V segment lost 5 bases and the J segment 0 bases; nucleotides outside the gene matches: 7. This CDR3 contains 15 residues. Germline V CDR1 and CDR2: MDHEN, SYDVKM. The CDR3 coding sequence is TGTGCCAGCAGTCAGACGGACAGGATCTCCTACGAGCAGTACTTC. Encoded protein: CASSQTDRISYEQYF. Full variable domain (remainder filled in from reference TRBV28 and TRBJ2-7): DVKVTQSSRYLVKRTGEKVFLECVQDMDHENMFWYRQDPGLGLRLIYFSYDVKMKEKGDIPEGYSVSREKKERFSLILESASTNQTSMYLCASSQTDRISYEQYFGPGTRLTVT.

A note on this clone: In the same sample, other DNA sequences code for this CDR3. The chain joins TRBV5-1 to TRBJ2-5, with 10 bases lining up with TRBD2. This CDR3 has 16 residues. Trimming took 0 bases from V and 2 from J; bases not matched to a gene: 4. Germline CDR1 is SGHRS and CDR2 is YFSETQ. The CDR3 DNA follows: TGCGCCAGCAGCTTGGGTGCTAGCGGGAGACAAGAGACCCAGTACTTC. This encodes CASSLGASGRQETQYF.

This clone was detected many times. The V and J genes are TRBV11-1 and TRBJ2-1; TRBD2 aligns across 11 bases. CDR1 and CDR2 from the germline V gene are SGHAT and FQDESV (reference sequence). J gave up 0 bases and V 0 bases, and 4 bases lay outside the gene matches. The CDR3 sequence is 18 residues long. CDR3: CASSLAGLAASSYNEQFF. CDR3 nucleotide sequence: TGTGCCAGCAGCTTAGCGGGACTAGCGGCCAGCTCCTACAATGAGCAGTTCTTC.

The J gene is TRBJ1-1, the V gene TRBV7-7; no reliable D call. Germline V lookup: CDR1 SSHAT, CDR2 FNYEAQ (reference sequence). CDR3 length equals 13 residues. Deletions cut 5 bases from V and 6 bases from J, with 13 bases between. The CDR3 DNA reads as TGTGCCAGCAGCCCAGAGGCCGGAGCTGAAGCTTTCTTT. Translation: CASSPEAGAEAFF.

J is TRBJ2-7 and V is TRBV5-1, with D perhaps assigned TRBD1 or TRBD2 (5 bases each). The CDR3 is made up of 14 amino acids. Germline V gene sequence: CDR1 SGHRS, CDR2 YFSETQ. Trimming pared 4 bases from V and 3 bases from J, leaving 14 bases between. CDR3 in amino acids: CASSPRGLNYEQYF. The DNA for the CDR3 is TGCGCCAGCAGCCCGAGGGGCCTCAACTACGAGCAGTACTTC.

The rearrangement uses TRBV6-1 and TRBJ1-2; no clear D. The CDR3 covers 14 residues. Germline values: CDR1 MNHNS, CDR2 SASEGT. Trimming removed 7 bases at V and 0 bases at J, with 12 bases between. DNA of the CDR3: TGTGCCAGCAAAATTCAGGAGTCTAACTATGGCTACACCTTC. Translated, it gives CASKIQESNYGYTF.

The table lists this clone with a few counts. The rearrangement links TRBV30 to TRBJ1-5; no definite D call. Trimming cost V 8 bases and J 11 bases, with 22 bases left between them. CDR3 length: 13 residues. CDR1 GTSNPN and CDR2 SVGIG come from the germline V gene (reference sequence). CDR3 amino acids: CARRRSHLETQHF. The CDR3 nucleotides read TGTGCCCGGCGCAGGAGTCACCTCGAGACCCAGCATTTT. The full variable domain, with the rest looked up from reference TRBV30 and TRBJ1-5, is SQTIHQWPATLVQPVGSPLSLECTVEGTSNPNLYWYRQAAGRGLQLLFYSVGIGQISSEVPQNLSASRPQDRQFILSSKKLLLSDSGFYLCARRRSHLETQHFGDGTRLSIL.

V usage is TRBV6-5 and J usage is TRBJ2-7; D is ambiguous. CDR1 is MNHEY, CDR2 SVGAGI, per germline. V was clipped by 2 bases and J by 3 bases, with 8 bases between them. There are 13 residues in the CDR3. The CDR3 nucleotides are TGTGCCAGCAGTTACAGAGCAAACTACGAGCAGTACTTC. Translated: CASSYRANYEQYF.

The chain is built from TRBV25-1 and TRBJ1-4, with 10 positions matching TRBD1. Germline values: CDR1 MGHDK, CDR2 SYGVNS. The CDR3 consists of 14 residues. The V gene end was trimmed by 6 bases and the J gene end by 8 bases; junction bases not matched to a gene: 6. The CDR3 DNA reads TGTGCCAGCAGAGACCGGGACAGGGGAGAAAAACTGTTTTTT. Its translation: CASRDRDRGEKLFF. The variable domain in full, completed from reference TRBV25-1 and TRBJ1-4, reads EADIYQTPRYLVIGTGKKITLECSQTMGHDKMYWYQQDPGMELHLIHYSYGVNSTEKGDLSSESTVSRIRTEHFPLTLESARPSHTSQYLCASRDRDRGEKLFFGSGTQLSVL.